The 9 T cell receptor beta chains given below trace back to one sample, sequenced in a study of CD8 T cells in ankylosing spondylitis. General observations from the study: Apparently characteristic of ankylosing spondylitis blood was a TCR beta motif (roughly 8 highly homologous variants).

TCRdb independently ran MiXCR on the 5' RACE reads; one entry per CDR3 protein. The sample includes about 330,000 distinct CDR3 sequences, roughly 8% seen only once; the top ten take more than 12%. Their cognate antigens are unknown. The sample taken for sequencing was blood, either unsorted or a sorted T cell fraction (not recorded which). The origin of the receptors is a male donor with ankylosing spondylitis.

This clonotype was seen ten or more times. V and J are TRBV5-1 and TRBJ2-3; TRBD2 aligns across 9 bases. This CDR3 has 15 residues. J gave up 6 bases and V 0 bases, and 5 bases lay outside the gene matches. CDR1 SGHRS and CDR2 YFSETQ come from the germline V gene. The DNA of the CDR3 is TGCGCCAGCAGCTTGGATAGCGGGAGTACGGATACGCAGTATTTT. It codes for CASSLDSGSTDTQYF. Looking up the rest from reference TRBV5-1 and TRBJ2-3 gives the full variable domain: KAGVTQTPRYLIKTRGQQVTLSCSPISGHRSVSWYQQTPGQGLQFLFEYFSETQRNKGNFPGRFSGRQFSNSRSEMNVSTLELGDSALYLCASSLDSGSTDTQYFGPGTRLTVL.

This clonotype turned up a few times. The rearrangement joins TRBV4-1 to TRBJ2-1; D gene uncertain. The V gene lost 0 bases and the J gene lost 10 bases, with 13 bases spanning the gap. This CDR3 is built from 14 residues. CDR1 and CDR2 from the germline V gene are MGHRA and YSYEKL. As DNA, the CDR3 is TGCGCCAGCAGCCAAGATTCTCAGTGGGAAGAGCAGTTCTTC. It codes for CASSQDSQWEEQFF.

This clonotype occurred many times. The chain recombines TRBV20-1 with TRBJ1-2; the D is unclear. The CDR3 runs 14 residues. V lost 5 bases and J 0 bases, leaving 13 bases between the germline ends. Germline V gene sequence: CDR1 DFQATT, CDR2 SNEGSKA (reference sequence). This chain's CDR3 is CSAAPGLANYGYTF. The CDR3, as DNA: TGCAGTGCTGCCCCAGGTCTAGCTAACTATGGCTACACCTTC.

This clonotype has a handful of counts. The CDR3 protein is CASSQEKVSGRAKYNEQFF. For the CDR3, the DNA is TGCGCCAGCAGCCAAGAGAAGGTTAGTGGGAGGGCCAAGTACAATGAGCAGTTCTTC. This chain links TRBV4-3 with TRBJ2-1, with TRBD2 matching 7 bases. The ends lost 0 bases at V and 4 bases at J; junction bases unmatched: 15. The CDR3 is 19 amino acids. Germline CDR1 is LGHNA and CDR2 is YSLEER.

This clonotype was seen ten or more times. The chain has TRBV20-1 and TRBJ1-1; 9 positions match TRBD1. In germline, CDR1 is DFQATT, CDR2 SNEGSKA (reference sequence). V gave up 5 bases and J gave up 4 bases; unmatched junction bases: 11. The CDR3 covers 15 residues. This chain's CDR3 is CSAGKTQGAGTEAFF. The DNA for the CDR3 is TGCAGTGCTGGAAAAACACAGGGGGCCGGCACTGAAGCTTTCTTT.

This clonotype was seen ten or more times. The rearrangement joins TRBV12-3 or TRBV12-4 to TRBJ1-6; 7 positions match TRBD1. The CDR3 sequence is 15 residues long. V shed 7 bases, J shed 0 bases, and the junction held 3 bases outside the gene matches. CDR3 bases: TGTGCCAGCAAAACAGGGGACTCCTATAATTCACCCCTCCACTTT. It codes for CASKTGDSYNSPLHF.

Many counts were recorded for this clonotype. This CDR3 reads CASSLVQGSTDTQYF. In DNA, the CDR3 is TGCGCCAGCAGCTTGGTTCAGGGAAGCACAGATACGCAGTATTTT. The V gene is TRBV5-1, the J gene TRBJ2-3, with D perhaps TRBD1 (5 bases). CDR1 is SGHRS, CDR2 YFSETQ, per germline. Deletions cut 0 bases from V and 0 bases from J, with 8 bases between. This CDR3 spans 15 amino acids.

In its sample, this clonotype was seen many times. J is TRBJ2-4 and V is TRBV20-1; TRBD2 is a possible D gene (7 bases). Germline values: CDR1 DFQATT, CDR2 SNEGSKA (reference sequence). Trimming shortened V by 0 bases and J by 6 bases, and 15 bases separated the two germline ends. The CDR3 is 15 amino acids. The CDR3 DNA sequence: TGCAGTGCTAGAGATCGGGGGGCGTTGGTAAACATTCAGTACTTC. It codes for CSARDRGALVNIQYF.

As regards this clonotype: A much larger clonotype is one base distant, so this may be a read error. CDR3: CASGLESGNQPQHF. The DNA of the CDR3 is TGCGCCAGCGGCTTGGAGTCAGGCAATCAGCCCCAGCATTTT. V usage is TRBV5-1 and J usage is TRBJ1-5; no clear D gene. The CDR3 is 14 residues long. CDR1 and CDR2 from the germline V gene are SGHRS and YFSETQ.